This T cell receptor (beta chain) was identified in a study of blood T cell repertoires in COVID-19. Study as a whole: Material from acute and convalescent COVID-19 was sourced from the United States, Italy and Spain.

The repertoire was sequenced with immunoSEQ multiplex PCR; TCRdb's copy has only in-frame clones and lacks some. Of roughly 46,000 clones listed, roughly four fifths are singletons. In germline, CDR1 is MNHEY, CDR2 SVGEGT. With 4 bases removed from V and 1 base from J, the gap between germline ends came to 13 bases. The CDR3 totals 16 residues. The sequenced sample consisted of peripheral blood. The J gene is TRBJ2-2, the V gene TRBV6-2 or TRBV6-3; D is uncertain. The receptor's source is a man aged 55 to 70 with active COVID-19. As DNA, the CDR3 is TGTGCCAGCAGTTTCCGACCCCAGGTGAACACCGGGGAGCTGTTTTTT. Residues: CASSFRPQVNTGELFF.